A selection of T cell receptor beta chains follows, all from one sample in a study of blood T cells in healthy people across ages. TCRdb reprocessed the 5' RACE reads with MiXCR, giving one entry per CDR3 protein. The sample holds 1.8 million or so distinct CDR3 sequences, approximately 39% seen once. The sequenced material came from blood. The receptor set was obtained from a human donor in good health. The conserved cysteine and the conserved F or W are not part of the CDR3 here.

v_gene	j_gene	CDR3aa
TRBV27	TRBJ2-1	ASSAVRTSGVIEQF
TRBV20-1	TRBJ2-5	SARPSGRETQY
TRBV12-3/TRBV12-4	TRBJ2-1	ASSLGIGGGGAVNEQF
TRBV7-8	TRBJ2-1	ASSTSLSDYNEQF
TRBV28	TRBJ2-3	ASSLGTGIGDTQY
TRBV7-2	TRBJ2-3	ASSPNPRTDTQY
TRBV7-7	TRBJ2-1	ASSLDRGAGNEQF
TRBV20-1	TRBJ2-5	SASWEGVLQETQY
TRBV7-2	TRBJ1-1	ASSKQTGNTEAF
TRBV10-3	TRBJ2-1	AISAAGESSEQF
TRBV28	TRBJ2-1	ASSFWGSPENVQF
TRBV4-3	TRBJ2-1	ASSQERPGWNEQF
TRBV11-3	TRBJ1-1	ASSSITTLGRNTEAF